Listed here is a single TCR beta chain. The CDR3 runs 14 residues. Unmatched junction bases numbered 7, after V lost 0 bases and J lost 8 bases. Germline V lookup: CDR1 SQVTM, CDR2 ANQGSEA. The data belong to a study of tumor-infiltrating lymphocytes in localized non-small cell lung cancer. Study-wide context: Some samples were collected after neoadjuvant chemotherapy; smokers, never-smokers and several histologies were included.

The protocol was immunoSEQ multiplex PCR, while the TCRdb copy is restricted to in-frame clones and leaves out a portion. The data contain 7,300 or so clones, more than 55% of them seen just once; the ten biggest clones take up approximately 13%. This TCR derives from a human donor with non-small cell lung cancer. Sequencing input: uninvolved lung tissue not adjacent to the tumor. The J gene is TRBJ2-3, the V gene TRBV29-1; 8 bases fit TRBD1. The CDR3 DNA reads TGCAGCGTTGAAGACAGGGGGCGTTTAAGTACGCAGTATTTT. It codes for CSVEDRGRLSTQYF.